What follows are 14 T cell receptor beta chains derived from one specimen sequenced in a study of ipilimumab plus nivolumab after autologous stem cell transplantation listed by TCRdb under 2021. Libraries were prepared through the immunoSEQ multiplex PCR assay. Sourced from immuneACCESS, this table was stored by TCRdb with only in-frame sequences that have V and J called. A share of the clones is absent; for the studies checked, an unresolved V gene accounts for under half, and the remainder has no known explanation. The sample table shows about 43,000 clones, and around nine tenths are seen once. Clones ranked in the top ten supply around 0.9% of the sample. The sample consisted of PBMCs, taken in a trial of ipilimumab plus nivolumab as post-transplant consolidation. The source is a male donor with multiple myeloma.

The chain recombines TRBV28 with TRBJ1-1; D remains unclear. CDR3 length equals 16 residues. Germline CDR1 MDHEN, CDR2 SYDVKM. Trimming cost V 7 bases and J 6 bases, with 24 bases left between them. The CDR3 DNA sequence: TGTGCCAGCAAGATCCCGGGAGCCTTCGCGGGAGCTGAAGCTTTCTTT. As protein: CASKIPGAFAGAEAFF.

The chain has TRBV7-3 and TRBJ2-5, with TRBD1 as a possible D gene (5 bases). V was trimmed by 4 bases and J by 5 bases, leaving 14 bases between them. The germline V gene encodes CDR1 SGHTA and CDR2 FQGTGA. The CDR3 is 14 residues long. CDR3 DNA: TGTGCCAGCAGCTCAGGACAACTCGGGGAGACCCAGTACTTC. Translating it yields CASSSGQLGETQYF.

This sequence joins TRBV7-9 and TRBJ1-4; 8 bases are shared with TRBD1. There are 17 residues in the CDR3. After removal of 1 base from V and 5 bases from J, the junction contained 9 bases not matched to a gene. Per the germline V gene, CDR1 is SEHNR and CDR2 is FQNEAQ (reference sequence). In DNA form, the CDR3 reads TGTGCCAGCAGCTTAGGGACAGGGAGGCGGGAGAATGAAAAACTGTTTTTT. It yields the protein CASSLGTGRRENEKLFF.

The chain uses TRBV5-6 and TRBJ2-7; D not resolved. This CDR3 is 11 amino acids long. Trimming left V 3 bases short and J 3 bases short, with 4 bases between. Germline V gene sequence: CDR1 SGHDT, CDR2 YYEEEE. CDR3 sequence (DNA): TGTGCCAGCAGCTCGTACTACGAGCAGTACTTC. Translating gives CASSSYYEQYF.

V and J are TRBV27 and TRBJ2-2; the D is unclear. CDR1 is MNHEY and CDR2 is SMNVEV in the germline V gene (reference sequence). The CDR3 has 12 amino acids. The germline V and J ends were trimmed by 4 bases and 4 bases, with 4 bases remaining between them. In DNA form, the CDR3 reads TGTGCCAGCAGTTATAGCACCGGGGAGCTGTTTTTT. This encodes CASSYSTGELFF.

This clone occurred a few times. The chain employs TRBV9 and TRBJ1-2, with 7 bases fitting TRBD1. J gave up 3 bases and V 2 bases, and 4 bases lay outside the gene matches. CDR1 and CDR2 (germline): SGDLS, YYNGEE. This CDR3 comprises 14 residues. CDR3 sequence: CASSVRQGHYGYTF. CDR3 in DNA: TGTGCCAGCAGCGTGCGACAGGGACACTATGGCTACACCTTC.

The rearrangement joins TRBV6-4 to TRBJ2-7, with D unresolved. The CDR3 runs to 13 residues. Germline lookup yields CDR1 MRHNA and CDR2 SNTAGT. The V and J ends lost 4 bases and 7 bases respectively, with 14 bases between them. The DNA for the CDR3 is TGTGCCAGCAGTGTCACTCTTAATGGGGAGCAGTACTTC. It translates to CASSVTLNGEQYF.

The chain carries TRBV7-2 and TRBJ2-7; 10 bases agree with TRBD1. Germline V gives CDR1 SGHTA, CDR2 FQGNSA. The CDR3 is 15 amino acids. V lost 3 bases, J lost 2 bases, and 4 bases stayed unmatched. CDR3 protein: CASSFGTGAAYEQYF. In DNA, the CDR3 is TGTGCCAGCAGCTTTGGGACAGGGGCCGCCTACGAGCAGTACTTC.

V gene TRBV7-9 combines with J gene TRBJ1-2; D unresolved. Germline values: CDR1 SEHNR, CDR2 FQNEAQ (reference sequence). The CDR3 sequence is 12 residues long. The ends were cut back, 4 bases at V and 8 bases at J, with 11 bases in the middle. CDR3 residues: CASSSDKNGYTF. CDR3 in DNA: TGTGCCAGCAGCTCTGACAAAAACGGCTACACCTTC.

The rearrangement uses TRBV19 and TRBJ2-6; possible D gene TRBD1, 6 bases. The V gene's germline CDR1 is LNHDA and CDR2 SQIVND (reference sequence). The CDR3 totals 15 residues. V dropped 3 bases and J dropped 3 bases, with 9 bases sitting between them. CDR3 residues: CASSIQGLGANVLTF. The CDR3 DNA follows: TGTGCCAGTAGTATCCAGGGGCTTGGGGCCAACGTCCTGACTTTC.

The chain uses TRBV25-1 and TRBJ2-5, with 9 bases fitting TRBD2. The germline CDR1 and CDR2 sequences are MGHDK and SYGVNS. The length of the CDR3 is 15 residues. V lost 3 bases to trimming and J lost 2 bases; unmatched junction nucleotides: 4. CDR3 DNA sequence: TGTGCCAGCAGTGACGCGGGGGGGCCACAAGAGACCCAGTACTTC. Protein: CASSDAGGPQETQYF.

V usage is TRBV6-1 and J usage is TRBJ1-5; TRBD1 aligns across 8 bases. Trimming cost V 3 bases and J 6 bases; bases outside gene matches: 7. CDR1 is MNHNS, CDR2 SASEGT, per germline. There are 15 residues in the CDR3. CDR3 sequence reads: CASSDGQGASQPQHF. Here the CDR3 DNA reads TGTGCCAGCAGTGATGGGCAGGGGGCGAGTCAGCCCCAGCATTTT.

The chain links TRBV27 to TRBJ2-7; the match to TRBD1 covers 7 bases. J gave up 3 bases and V 2 bases, and 4 bases lay outside the gene matches. Germline V CDR1 and CDR2: MNHEY, SMNVEV (reference sequence). The CDR3 contains 14 residues. The CDR3 protein is CASSLGTVNYEQYF. The DNA of the CDR3 is TGTGCCAGCAGTTTAGGGACAGTAAACTACGAGCAGTACTTC.

V and J are TRBV19 and TRBJ2-1; no definite D call. V lost 1 base to trimming and J lost 2 bases, with 9 bases between them. The germline V gene encodes CDR1 LNHDA and CDR2 SQIVND (reference sequence). This CDR3 is built from 15 residues. CDR3 DNA: TGTGCCAGTAGTATAGGCCGAGGTCCCTACAATGAGCAGTTCTTC. It is translated as CASSIGRGPYNEQFF.